This TCR beta chain is drawn from a study of blood T cell repertoires in COVID-19. CDR1 SEHNR and CDR2 FQNEAQ come from the germline V gene (reference sequence). V was pared by 5 bases and J by 10 bases, with 12 bases between. The CDR3 runs to 13 residues. Only in-frame clones appear in the TCRdb table, and some are missing; sequencing was by immunoSEQ multiplex PCR. This sample carries 140,000 to 150,000 clones, approximately 90% of them seen once, and the ten largest clones take roughly 2.5%. The origin of this receptor is a human donor with COVID-19, enrolled during active disease. The donor label of this sample is uncertain. Source material: peripheral blood. This chain connects TRBV7-9 to TRBJ1-6; D not resolved. CDR3 coding DNA: TGTGCCAGCAGCCCCCTTGCGGGGTCACCCCTCCACTTT. This encodes CASSPLAGSPLHF.